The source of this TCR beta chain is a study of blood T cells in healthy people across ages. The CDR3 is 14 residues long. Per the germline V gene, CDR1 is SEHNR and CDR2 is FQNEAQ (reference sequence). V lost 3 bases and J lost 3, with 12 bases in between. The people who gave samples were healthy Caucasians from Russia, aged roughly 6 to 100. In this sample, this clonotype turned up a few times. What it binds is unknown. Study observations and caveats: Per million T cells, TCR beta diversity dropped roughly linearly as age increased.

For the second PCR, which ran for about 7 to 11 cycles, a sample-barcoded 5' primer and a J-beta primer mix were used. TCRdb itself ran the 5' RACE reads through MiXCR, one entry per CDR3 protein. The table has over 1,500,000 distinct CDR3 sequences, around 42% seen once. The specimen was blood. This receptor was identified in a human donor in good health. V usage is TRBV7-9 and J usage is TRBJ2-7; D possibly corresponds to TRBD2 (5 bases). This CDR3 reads CASSFSGRGYEQYF. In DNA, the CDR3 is TGTGCCAGCAGCTTTTCGGGCCGGGGCTACGAGCAGTACTTC.